This entry describes one T cell receptor (beta chain). Its specificity is not known. CDR3 size: 14 residues. Germline values: CDR1 SGDLS, CDR2 YYNGEE. V lost 4 bases to trimming and J lost 1 base; unmatched junction nucleotides: 3. Assay: immunoSEQ multiplex PCR; the TCRdb copy retains only in-frame clones and omits some. The sample comprises 190,000 or so clones, roughly 70% of which are singletons, and 8% to 13% rests with the top ten. The record originates from a study of shared clonotypes between healthy human individuals. Overall study findings and caveats: The study found lower generation probabilities in non-shared clonotypes than in those shared by all four donors.

The TCR comes from a man in his thirties or forties in good health. Sequenced sample: memory CD4+ T cells sorted from blood. The subset is: CD45RA-negative fraction. The V gene is TRBV9, the J gene TRBJ1-1; 8 bases map to TRBD1. The CDR3 nucleotides are TGTGCCAGCAGCTTTGGACAGGGGAACACTGAAGCTTTCTTT. It encodes CASSFGQGNTEAFF.